These 17 T cell receptor beta chains share one sample of origin, sequenced in a study of blood T cell repertoires in COVID-19. Method: immunoSEQ multiplex PCR; TCRdb's copy keeps in-frame clones and lacks some. Of some 56,000 clones listed, approximately 90% are singletons. Sequenced sample: peripheral blood. All receptors derive from a woman in her fifties or sixties with COVID-19, enrolled during active disease.

The J gene is TRBJ2-1, the V gene TRBV7-2; 7 bases line up with TRBD1. The J segment lost 3 bases and the V segment lost 5 bases, leaving 10 bases of the junction unmatched. The CDR3 runs 16 residues. In germline, CDR1 is SGHTA, CDR2 FQGNSA. The CDR3 DNA sequence: TGTGCCAGCAGCCCGTGGGCCAGGGGGATCTACAATGAGCAGTTCTTC. It codes for CASSPWARGIYNEQFF. The full variable domain, in which reference TRBV7-2 and TRBJ2-1 provide the parts outside the CDR3, is GAGVSQSPSNKVTEKGKDVELRCDPISGHTALYWYRQSLGQGLEFLIYFQGNSAPDKSGLPSDRFSAERTGGSVSTLTIQRTQQEDSAVYLCASSPWARGIYNEQFFGPGTRLTVL.

The CDR3 sequence is CASSLFSGSAETQYF. The CDR3 region has the DNA TGTGCCAGCAGCTTGTTTAGCGGGAGTGCGGAGACCCAGTACTTC. The genes are TRBV5-4 and TRBJ2-5; 9 bases agree with TRBD2. This CDR3 has 15 amino acids. Trimming removed 1 base from V and 5 bases from J; junction bases left unmatched: 6. Germline V gene data show CDR1 as SGHNT and CDR2 as YYREEE (reference sequence).

The chain employs TRBV6-5 and TRBJ2-4; 10 bases fit TRBD1. Trimming at V came to 5 bases and at J to 6 bases, leaving 1 base not matched to a gene. The CDR3 has 13 amino acids. CDR1 MNHEY and CDR2 SVGAGI come from the germline V gene. The DNA of the CDR3 is TGTGCCAGCAGTCGACAGGGGGCAAACATTCAGTACTTC. This encodes CASSRQGANIQYF.

The V and J genes are TRBV24-1 and TRBJ2-6; D gene unclear. Germline V gives CDR1 KGHDR, CDR2 SFDVKD. The CDR3 loop spans 16 amino acids. V dropped 4 bases and J dropped 0 bases, with 9 bases sitting between them. The CDR3 is CATSDPTGSGANVLTF. The CDR3 DNA reads TGTGCCACCAGTGACCCGACTGGCTCTGGGGCCAACGTCCTGACTTTC.

The V call is TRBV25-1, the J call TRBJ2-7, with D perhaps matching TRBD2 (7 bases). The CDR3 is made up of 15 amino acids. V was cut by 10 bases and J by 6 bases, with 25 bases left in between. The germline V gene encodes CDR1 MGHDK and CDR2 SYGVNS. CDR3 in DNA: TGTGCCAAAGCTGGGGGCCTAGCGGACCGCTCCGAGCAGTACTTC. This gives the protein CAKAGGLADRSEQYF.

This clone was seen only once. This chain connects TRBV19 to TRBJ1-5, with TRBD1 matching over 9 bases. V lost 6 bases, J lost 3 bases, and 3 bases stayed unmatched. The CDR3 runs 14 residues. Germline loops: CDR1 LNHDA, CDR2 SQIVND (reference sequence). The chain's CDR3 is CASRDRGNNQPQHF. In DNA form, the CDR3 reads TGTGCCAGTAGGGACAGGGGCAACAATCAGCCCCAGCATTTT.

The chain recombines TRBV2 with TRBJ2-3; D gene ambiguous. This CDR3 has 11 amino acids. Trimming pared 2 bases from V and 6 bases from J, leaving 3 bases between. The germline CDR1 and CDR2 sequences are SNHLY and FYNNEI. This chain's CDR3 is CASSEPDTQYF. CDR3 DNA: TGTGCCAGCAGTGAACCGGATACGCAGTATTTT.

The rearrangement uses TRBV24-1 and TRBJ2-5; D unresolved. The CDR3 is made up of 15 amino acids. CDR1 is KGHDR, CDR2 SFDVKD, per germline. Trimming pared 4 bases from V and 7 bases from J, leaving 18 bases between. The CDR3 spells CATSDPSGGSGTQYF. The DNA for the CDR3 is TGTGCCACCAGTGACCCTTCAGGTGGAAGTGGGACCCAGTACTTC.

This clone came up once. J is TRBJ1-1 and V is TRBV28; maybe TRBD1 (6 bases). The CDR3 is 14 amino acids. Germline-derived CDR1 and CDR2 are MDHEN and SYDVKM. V was cut by 3 bases and J by 4 bases, with 12 bases left in between. The CDR3 DNA reads as TGTGCCAGCAGTTTTGCAGGGGCCGGCACTGAAGCTTTCTTT. Translating gives CASSFAGAGTEAFF.

The gene calls are TRBV7-3 and TRBJ1-1; D is perhaps TRBD1 (5 bases). Germline V CDR1 and CDR2: SGHTA, FQGTGA. The CDR3 runs 15 residues. Trimming took off 4 bases at V and 0 bases at J, with 12 bases between the two ends. CDR3 nucleotides: TGTGCCAGCAGCTCGGACATTCTAATGAACACTGAAGCTTTCTTT. This translates into CASSSDILMNTEAFF.

The chain carries TRBV9 and TRBJ1-1; D call uncertain. This CDR3 is 15 amino acids long. Per germline, CDR1 SGDLS and CDR2 YYNGEE. V lost 3 bases and J lost 0, with 12 bases in between. The CDR3, as DNA: TGTGCCAGCAGCGCGACCGGGGTGATGAACACTGAAGCTTTCTTT. It yields the protein CASSATGVMNTEAFF.

This chain's CDR3 is CASSFRSLRGYTF. CDR3 in DNA: TGTGCCAGCAGTTTCCGATCCCTAAGAGGCTACACCTTC. The chain is built from TRBV28 and TRBJ1-2; D is uncertain. From germline, CDR1 is MDHEN and CDR2 SYDVKM. Trimming removed 3 bases at V and 8 bases at J, with 13 bases between. The CDR3 totals 13 residues.

The chain uses TRBV20-1 and TRBJ2-1, with a possible D match to TRBD1 (6 bases). Per germline, CDR1 DFQATT and CDR2 SNEGSKA (reference sequence). V lost 6 bases, J lost 9 bases, and 12 bases lay in between. This CDR3 comprises 11 residues. The CDR3 is CSAETGLEQFF. The CDR3 DNA sequence: TGCAGTGCCGAGACAGGTCTTGAGCAGTTCTTC.

This chain connects TRBV3-1 (or the pseudogene TRBV3-2) to TRBJ1-6; 7 nucleotides agree with TRBD1. V dropped 1 base and J dropped 13; count of bases not matched to a gene: 7. The CDR3 is 14 amino acids. CDR1 and CDR2 (germline): LGHDT, YNNKEL (reference sequence). This chain's CDR3 is CASSQGQGVGPLHF. The CDR3 nucleotides read TGTGCCAGCAGCCAAGGGCAGGGGGTCGGGCCCCTCCACTTT.

On this clone: Other DNA sequences in this specimen translate into the identical CDR3. The chain combines TRBV6-5 with TRBJ2-1; 11 bases align to TRBD2. This CDR3 spans 16 amino acids. Unmatched junction bases numbered 7, after V lost 2 bases and J lost 7 bases. Germline lookup yields CDR1 MNHEY and CDR2 SVGAGI. The CDR3 nucleotides read TGTGCCAGCAGTTACCTTAGCGGGAGGGCCGGGAATGAGCAGTTCTTC. Amino acid sequence: CASSYLSGRAGNEQFF.

The chain joins TRBV29-1 to TRBJ2-2; 13 nucleotides match TRBD2. V shed 7 bases, J shed 5 bases, and the junction held 13 bases outside the gene matches. The CDR3 extends over 17 amino acids. Germline V CDR1 and CDR2: SQVTM, ANQGSEA. The CDR3 loop reads CSARGLAGRSSTGELFF. Here the CDR3 DNA reads TGCAGCGCCAGGGGACTAGCGGGACGCTCGAGTACCGGGGAGCTGTTTTTT.

The chain couples TRBV2 to TRBJ2-1; 7 nucleotides agree with TRBD1. The CDR3 spans 14 residues. Germline V gene data show CDR1 as SNHLY and CDR2 as FYNNEI. V dropped 4 bases and J dropped 9; count of bases not matched to a gene: 9. This CDR3 is CASSVDRVLGEQFF. The DNA of the CDR3 is TGTGCCAGCAGTGTTGACAGGGTGCTCGGTGAGCAGTTCTTC.